This T cell receptor beta chain was captured in a study of post-analysis software for immune sequencing data. Overall study findings and caveats: There was significantly lower normalized Chao1 diversity in multiple sclerosis patients than in controls. Same-batch preparations were strongly co-clustered by F measure. Controls showed lower frequencies than patients for several TRBV segments, and TRBV5-6, TRBV5-1 and TRBV20-1 were among these.

The TCR beta cDNA libraries carried unique molecular identifiers. Around 500,000 cDNA molecules came from around 1 to 10 million T cells. TCRdb reprocessed the PCR reads with MiXCR, giving one entry per CDR3 protein. The sample contains under 200,000 distinct CDR3 sequences, under 40% of which appear only once. Per the germline V gene, CDR1 is SGHRS and CDR2 is YFSETQ. The ends lost 7 bases at V and 5 bases at J; junction bases unmatched: 13. This CDR3 is 15 amino acids long. For this clonotype: No antigen is known for it.

This chain joins TRBV5-1 and TRBJ2-7, with 9 bases that match TRBD2. The source was blood, collected after autologous hematopoietic stem cell transplantation. This clonotype was sampled from a girl aged 10-17 years with multiple sclerosis. The DNA for the CDR3 is TGCGCCAGCGGTTTGGAAGTAGCGGGAGTGCACGAGCAGTACTTC. This codes for CASGLEVAGVHEQYF.